This TCR beta chain was identified in a study of blood T cell repertoires in COVID-19. Measured with immunoSEQ multiplex PCR; TCRdb has only the in-frame clones, and not every one. The sample contains about 250,000 clones, roughly 88% of which appear only once. There are 13 residues in the CDR3. Between the trimmed V and J ends, which lost 5 bases and 8 bases, there was a span of 12 bases. CDR1 and CDR2 from the germline V gene are SGHAT and FQNNGV. The rearrangement links TRBV11-2 to TRBJ1-4; no definite D call. This receptor was taken from an elderly man with acute or convalescent COVID-19. The sample was peripheral blood. Written as DNA, the CDR3 is TGTGCCAGCAGCCTCCGGGTAGAGGAAAAACTGTTTTTT. Encoded protein: CASSLRVEEKLFF.